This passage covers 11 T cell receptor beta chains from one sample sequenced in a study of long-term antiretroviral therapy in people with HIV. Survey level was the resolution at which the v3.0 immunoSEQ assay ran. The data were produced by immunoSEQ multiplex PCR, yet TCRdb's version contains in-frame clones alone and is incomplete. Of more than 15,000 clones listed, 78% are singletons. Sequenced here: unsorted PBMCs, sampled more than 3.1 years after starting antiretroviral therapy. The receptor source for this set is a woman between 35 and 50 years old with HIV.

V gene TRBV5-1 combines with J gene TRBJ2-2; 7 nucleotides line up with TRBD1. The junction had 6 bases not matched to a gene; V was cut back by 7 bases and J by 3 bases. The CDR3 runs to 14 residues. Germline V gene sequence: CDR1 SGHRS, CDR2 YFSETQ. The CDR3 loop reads CASCRQGDTGELFF. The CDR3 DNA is TGCGCCAGCTGTCGACAGGGAGACACCGGGGAGCTGTTTTTT.

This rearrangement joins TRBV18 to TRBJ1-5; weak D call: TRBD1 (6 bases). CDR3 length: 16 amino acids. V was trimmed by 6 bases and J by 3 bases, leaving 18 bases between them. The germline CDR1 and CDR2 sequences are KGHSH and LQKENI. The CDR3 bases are TGTGCCAGCTCCCAATCTGAACAGGGCTACAATCAGCCCCAGCATTTT. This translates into CASSQSEQGYNQPQHF.

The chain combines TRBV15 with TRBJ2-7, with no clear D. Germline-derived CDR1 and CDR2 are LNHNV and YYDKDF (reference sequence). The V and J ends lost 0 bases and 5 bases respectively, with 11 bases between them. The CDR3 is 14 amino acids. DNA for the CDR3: TGTGCCACCAGCAGAGAATACACGTCAAACGAGCAGTACTTC. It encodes CATSREYTSNEQYF.

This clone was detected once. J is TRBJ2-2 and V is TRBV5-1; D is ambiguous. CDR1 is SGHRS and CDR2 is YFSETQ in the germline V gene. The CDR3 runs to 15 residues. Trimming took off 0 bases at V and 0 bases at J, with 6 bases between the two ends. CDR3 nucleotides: TGCGCCAGCAGCTTGGAGAACGCGAACACCGGGGAGCTGTTTTTT. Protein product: CASSLENANTGELFF. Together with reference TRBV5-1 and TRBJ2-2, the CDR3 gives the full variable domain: KAGVTQTPRYLIKTRGQQVTLSCSPISGHRSVSWYQQTPGQGLQFLFEYFSETQRNKGNFPGRFSGRQFSNSRSEMNVSTLELGDSALYLCASSLENANTGELFFGEGSRLTVL.

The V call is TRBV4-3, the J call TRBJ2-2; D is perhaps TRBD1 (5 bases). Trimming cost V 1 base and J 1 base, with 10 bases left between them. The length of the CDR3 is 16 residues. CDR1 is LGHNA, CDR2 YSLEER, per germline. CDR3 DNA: TGCGCCAGCAGCCAAGGACAGACCTTGAACACCGGGGAGCTGTTTTTT. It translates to CASSQGQTLNTGELFF.

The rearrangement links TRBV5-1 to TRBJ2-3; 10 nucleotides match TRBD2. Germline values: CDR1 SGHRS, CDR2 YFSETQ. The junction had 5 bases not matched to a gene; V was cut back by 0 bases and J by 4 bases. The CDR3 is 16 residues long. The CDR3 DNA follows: TGCGCCAGCAGCTTGGAGCTAGCGGGGGTGGCAGATACGCAGTATTTT. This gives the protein CASSLELAGVADTQYF.

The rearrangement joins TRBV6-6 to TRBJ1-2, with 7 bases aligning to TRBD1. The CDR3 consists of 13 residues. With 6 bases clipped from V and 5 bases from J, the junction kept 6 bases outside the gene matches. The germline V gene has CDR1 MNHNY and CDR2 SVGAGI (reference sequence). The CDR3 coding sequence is TGTGCCAGCAGCCCCGACAGGGAGTATGGCTACACCTTC. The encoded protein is CASSPDREYGYTF.

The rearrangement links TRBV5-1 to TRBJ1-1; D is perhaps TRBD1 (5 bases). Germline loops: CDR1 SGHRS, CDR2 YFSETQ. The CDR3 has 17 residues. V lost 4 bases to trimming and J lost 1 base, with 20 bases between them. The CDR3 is CASSTRAPAGPNTEAFF. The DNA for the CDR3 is TGCGCCAGCAGCACAAGGGCCCCGGCAGGGCCGAACACTGAAGCTTTCTTT.

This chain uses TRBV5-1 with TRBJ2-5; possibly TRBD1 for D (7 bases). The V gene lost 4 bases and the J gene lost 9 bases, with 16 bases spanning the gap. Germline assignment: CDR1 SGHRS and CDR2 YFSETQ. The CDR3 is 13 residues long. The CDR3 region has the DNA TGCGCCAGCAGCCAGGGGGGCGATGGGGCCCAGTACTTC. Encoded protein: CASSQGGDGAQYF. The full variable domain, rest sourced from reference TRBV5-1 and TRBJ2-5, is KAGVTQTPRYLIKTRGQQVTLSCSPISGHRSVSWYQQTPGQGLQFLFEYFSETQRNKGNFPGRFSGRQFSNSRSEMNVSTLELGDSALYLCASSQGGDGAQYFGPGTRLLVL.

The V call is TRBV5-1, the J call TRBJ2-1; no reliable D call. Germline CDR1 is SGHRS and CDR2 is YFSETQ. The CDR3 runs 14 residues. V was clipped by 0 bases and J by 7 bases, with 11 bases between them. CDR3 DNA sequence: TGCGCCAGCAGCTTGGGGGCCTTAACGAATGAGCAGTTCTTC. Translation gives CASSLGALTNEQFF.

The CDR3 DNA reads as TGCGCCAGCAGCCCGGGGACAGGGAACACCGGGGAGCTGTTTTTT. It yields the protein CASSPGTGNTGELFF. V usage is TRBV5-1 and J usage is TRBJ2-2; TRBD1 matches at 8 bases. The CDR3 extends over 15 amino acids. V lost 4 bases to trimming and J lost 1 base; unmatched junction nucleotides: 3. Germline V gene lookup returns CDR1 SGHRS and CDR2 YFSETQ.